This is a list of T cell receptor beta chains from one sample in a study of blood T cells in healthy people across ages. Each CDR3 protein gets one entry after TCRdb re-called the 5' RACE reads with MiXCR. The table lists about 640,000 distinct CDR3 sequences, about 53% of them singletons. The sequenced sample was blood. These receptors originate from a man in his fifties or sixties in good health. CDR3s include the opening cysteine and the closing phenylalanine or tryptophan. A D gene is named only where the DNA matches it firmly. For some rows the clone size is stated as once, few or many, or as a class when expanded; others skip it.

J: TRBJ2-1; V: TRBV10-2; D: -; length: 16; size: -; CDR3: CASSDTGTGSGIPQFF; DNA: TGCGCCAGCAGTGATACCGGGACTGGATCGGGGATTCCGCAGTTCTTC
J: TRBJ1-2; V: TRBV20-1; D: -; length: 14; size: -; CDR3: CSVRPGATNYGYTF; DNA: TGCAGTGTCCGACCGGGGGCAACCAACTATGGCTACACCTTC
J: TRBJ2-3; V: TRBV6-2/TRBV6-3; D: TRBD2; length: 15; size: -; CDR3: CASNRGLVGTDTQYF; DNA: TGTGCCAGCAACCGGGGACTAGTTGGCACAGATACGCAGTATTTT
J: TRBJ2-4; V: TRBV20-1; D: -; length: 14; size: -; CDR3: CSARVGRGENIQYF; DNA: TGCAGTGCTAGAGTTGGCAGGGGTGAAAACATTCAGTACTTC
J: TRBJ2-2; V: TRBV12-3/TRBV12-4; D: TRBD1; length: 15; size: -; CDR3: CASSVQGVYTGELFF; DNA: TGTGCCAGCAGTGTCCAGGGGGTGTACACCGGGGAGCTGTTTTTT
J: TRBJ1-2; V: TRBV5-5; D: -; length: 15; size: -; CDR3: CASSLAPGGSYGYTF; DNA: TGTGCCAGCAGCTTGGCGCCCGGTGGCTCCTATGGCTACACCTTC
J: TRBJ1-1; V: TRBV7-2; D: -; length: 13; size: many; CDR3: CASSLQMNTEAFF; DNA: TGTGCCAGCAGCTTACAGATGAACACTGAAGCTTTCTTT
J: TRBJ2-7; V: TRBV7-9; D: -; length: 14; size: -; CDR3: CASSSTYRSYEQYF; DNA: TGTGCCAGCAGCTCAACGTATCGGTCCTACGAGCAGTACTTC
J: TRBJ2-1; V: TRBV5-1; D: TRBD2; length: 16; size: -; CDR3: CASTLTSGVSYNEQFF; DNA: TGCGCCAGCACCCTTACTAGCGGTGTCTCCTACAATGAGCAGTTCTTC
J: TRBJ1-2; V: TRBV15; D: -; length: 13; size: -; CDR3: CATRGWGADGYTF; DNA: TGTGCCACCAGGGGTTGGGGGGCAGATGGCTACACCTTC
J: TRBJ2-3; V: TRBV18; D: -; length: 13; size: -; CDR3: CASSSATVDTQYF; DNA: TGTGCCAGCTCATCCGCTACTGTAGATACGCAGTATTTT
J: TRBJ1-5; V: TRBV4-1; D: -; length: 15; size: -; CDR3: CASSQDGDTNQPQHF; DNA: TGCGCCAGCAGCCAAGATGGGGACACCAATCAGCCCCAGCATTTT
J: TRBJ2-7; V: TRBV18; D: -; length: 13; size: -; CDR3: CASSPEGPNEQYF; DNA: TGTGCCAGCTCACCCGAAGGGCCCAACGAGCAGTACTTC
J: TRBJ1-2; V: TRBV20-1; D: -; length: 17; size: few; CDR3: CSANAPDGSGTIDGYTF; DNA: TGCAGTGCCAACGCGCCGGACGGCAGCGGAACGATCGATGGCTACACCTTC
J: TRBJ2-5; V: TRBV5-6; D: -; length: 17; size: few; CDR3: CASSVGPNRRGKETQYF; DNA: TGTGCCAGCAGCGTCGGGCCCAACCGACGAGGCAAAGAGACCCAGTACTTC
J: TRBJ2-4; V: TRBV6-5; D: TRBD1; length: 12; size: -; CDR3: CATRQGGNIQYF; DNA: TGTGCCACCCGACAGGGGGGAAACATTCAGTACTTC
J: TRBJ2-4; V: TRBV6-2/TRBV6-3; D: -; length: 17; size: -; CDR3: CASSPGLRDLAKNIRYF; DNA: TGTGCCAGCAGTCCGGGACTTCGGGACTTAGCCAAAAACATTCGGTACTTC
J: TRBJ2-1; V: TRBV5-1; D: -; length: 15; size: -; CDR3: CASSLGQVLYKEQFF; DNA: TGCGCCAGCAGCTTGGGACAGGTCCTTTACAAGGAGCAGTTCTTC
J: TRBJ2-3; V: TRBV20-1; D: TRBD2; length: 15; size: -; CDR3: CSASPPSGGTDTQYF; DNA: TGCAGTGCTAGCCCTCCTAGCGGGGGGACAGATACGCAGTATTTT